The next 24 T cell receptor beta chains were all read from a single sample in a study of lymphopenia after photon versus proton radiotherapy. TCRdb's table, derived via immunoSEQ multiplex PCR, lists solely in-frame clones and lacks some. Of 75,000 to 95,000 clones listed, approximately 82% are singletons. Sequenced here: peripheral blood, sampled from a patient treated with proton-based radiotherapy. The receptors were gathered from a man in his fifties or sixties with pancreatic cancer.

This chain joins TRBV5-1 and TRBJ2-7; 9 nucleotides match TRBD1. The CDR3 sequence is 16 residues long. The ends lost 2 bases at V and 6 bases at J; junction bases unmatched: 12. Germline V CDR1 and CDR2: SGHRS, YFSETQ. CDR3 in DNA: TGCGCCAGCAGCTTATCCCCGGGACAGGGTACTTCCGAGCAGTACTTC. Amino acids: CASSLSPGQGTSEQYF.

V and J are TRBV7-6 and TRBJ1-5; D not certain. With 1 base removed from V and 8 bases from J, the gap between germline ends came to 9 bases. Germline CDR1 reads SGHVS; CDR2 reads FNYEAQ. The CDR3 consists of 13 residues. The CDR3 reads CASSLGPAEPQHF. The DNA for the CDR3 is TGTGCCAGCAGCTTAGGTCCAGCAGAGCCCCAGCATTTT.

The rearrangement links TRBV7-2 to TRBJ2-3, with D perhaps being TRBD1 or TRBD2 (7 bases each). The germline V and J ends were trimmed by 3 bases and 6 bases, with 13 bases remaining between them. Germline values: CDR1 SGHTA, CDR2 FQGNSA. This CDR3 is 14 amino acids long. Written as DNA, the CDR3 is TGTGCCAGCAGCTTGGGAGGGGGCAAGGATACGCAGTATTTT. Amino acid sequence: CASSLGGGKDTQYF.

The sample holds one count of this clone. The chain links TRBV5-6 to TRBJ2-5; D might be TRBD2 (7 bases). The CDR3 runs 16 residues. Germline V gene sequence: CDR1 SGHDT, CDR2 YYEEEE. Deletions cut 4 bases from V and 5 bases from J, with 21 bases between. The CDR3 DNA is TGTGCCAGCAGCCACCTTAGGGGGGGGCAACGGGAGACCCAGTACTTC. It yields the protein CASSHLRGGQRETQYF.

The V gene is TRBV14, the J gene TRBJ2-1, with D possibly matching TRBD2 (6 bases). CDR1 is SGHDN and CDR2 is FVKESK in the germline V gene. V was trimmed by 6 bases and J by 7 bases, leaving 22 bases between them. This CDR3 has 16 residues. CDR3 DNA: TGTGCCAGCAGTCCACTAACTAGCCCCGTTTTAAATGAGCAGTTCTTC. It is translated as CASSPLTSPVLNEQFF.

The chain uses TRBV27 and TRBJ2-1; D gene uncertain. CDR1 is MNHEY and CDR2 is SMNVEV in the germline V gene (reference sequence). The germline V and J ends were trimmed by 7 bases and 0 bases, with 10 bases remaining between them. This CDR3 spans 14 amino acids. The CDR3 sequence is CASTDHSSYNEQFF. As DNA, the CDR3 is TGTGCCAGCACAGACCATAGCTCCTACAATGAGCAGTTCTTC.

The chain combines TRBV28 with TRBJ2-3; 14 bases fit TRBD2. The length of the CDR3 is 17 residues. Germline V gene data show CDR1 as MDHEN and CDR2 as SYDVKM. J was trimmed by 5 bases and V by 4 bases; bases with no gene match: 8. The DNA of the CDR3 is TGTGCCAGCAGTTGGGGGGGACTAGCGGGAGTGGGAGATACGCAGTATTTT. It yields the protein CASSWGGLAGVGDTQYF.

The chain joins TRBV19 to TRBJ1-2; 7 nucleotides align to TRBD1. This CDR3 spans 13 amino acids. Trimming cost V 4 bases and J 7 bases; bases outside gene matches: 6. Germline CDR1 is LNHDA and CDR2 is SQIVND (reference sequence). The CDR3 here is CASSTTGFSGYTF. The CDR3 nucleotides are TGTGCCAGTAGTACGACAGGGTTCTCTGGCTACACCTTC.

The rearrangement links TRBV14 to TRBJ1-2, with 7 bases identical to TRBD1. Germline loops: CDR1 SGHDN, CDR2 FVKESK. The CDR3 contains 15 residues. Trimming removed 4 bases from V and 5 bases from J; junction bases left unmatched: 10. The CDR3 protein is CASSPTGSWVYGYTF. The CDR3 DNA reads TGTGCCAGCAGCCCGACAGGGAGTTGGGTTTATGGCTACACCTTC.

The V gene is TRBV19, the J gene TRBJ2-1; 7 nucleotides line up with TRBD2. This CDR3 spans 15 amino acids. From germline, CDR1 is LNHDA and CDR2 SQIVND (reference sequence). V shed 7 bases, J shed 10 bases, and the junction held 16 bases outside the gene matches. CDR3 nucleotide sequence: TGTGCCAGTAAGGGGCAGGGCGGGGGACGGAGGGAGCAGTTCTTC. It specifies CASKGQGGGRREQFF.

This clone was detected only a few times. The chain employs TRBV27 and TRBJ1-1, with D tentatively TRBD1 (5 bases). The germline V gene has CDR1 MNHEY and CDR2 SMNVEV (reference sequence). The length of the CDR3 is 18 residues. The germline V and J ends were trimmed by 6 bases and 1 base, with 24 bases remaining between them. CDR3 in DNA: TGTGCCAGCAGACTCTACCTCCTCGGGGGAGGGGAGAACACTGAAGCTTTCTTT. Translated, it gives CASRLYLLGGGENTEAFF.

CDR3 DNA: TGTGCCAGCAGCTTGGGGGACGAGCAGTACTTC. It encodes CASSLGDEQYF. This rearrangement joins TRBV5-6 to TRBJ2-7; no clear D. Looked up from germline, CDR1 is SGHDT and CDR2 is YYEEEE. V was pared by 0 bases and J by 5 bases, with 3 bases between. The CDR3 contains 11 residues. Using reference TRBV5-6 and TRBJ2-7 for the parts outside the CDR3, the full variable domain is DAGVTQSPTHLIKTRGQQVTLRCSPKSGHDTVSWYQQALGQGPQFIFQYYEEEERQRGNFPDRFSGHQFPNYSSELNVNALLLGDSALYLCASSLGDEQYFGPGTRLTVT.

Only a few counts were recorded for this clone. V usage is TRBV28 and J usage is TRBJ2-7; no definite D call. The CDR3 consists of 13 residues. CDR1 MDHEN and CDR2 SYDVKM come from the germline V gene. V was cut by 6 bases and J by 0 bases, with 9 bases left in between. The CDR3: CASRPSPSYEQYF. The DNA for the CDR3 is TGTGCCAGCAGGCCGTCACCCTCCTACGAGCAGTACTTC.

The chain employs TRBV6-1 and TRBJ2-7, with D unresolved. The CDR3 is 11 amino acids. V was shortened by 7 bases and J by 3 bases, with 7 bases between the two germline ends. CDR1 and CDR2 from the germline V gene are MNHNS and SASEGT. CDR3 region: CASKGIYEQYF. The CDR3 region has the DNA TGTGCCAGCAAGGGTATCTACGAGCAGTACTTC.

The chain recombines TRBV18 with TRBJ2-2; D is uncertain. The germline V gene encodes CDR1 KGHSH and CDR2 LQKENI. The length of the CDR3 is 12 residues. Trimming pared 7 bases from V and 6 bases from J, leaving 9 bases between. CDR3: CASLRVSGELFF. CDR3 nucleotides: TGTGCCAGCTTAAGGGTGTCCGGGGAGCTGTTTTTT.

The chain couples TRBV11-2 to TRBJ1-1, with D perhaps TRBD1 (6 bases). Trimming removed 3 bases at V and 1 base at J, with 12 bases between. The CDR3 runs 15 residues. Germline V CDR1 and CDR2: SGHAT, FQNNGV. This CDR3 reads CASSFSGTQNTEAFF. CDR3 coding DNA: TGTGCCAGCAGCTTCTCCGGGACACAGAACACTGAAGCTTTCTTT.

There are many counts of this clone. The chain combines TRBV18 with TRBJ2-7; tentative D call: TRBD1 (5 bases). The CDR3 is 14 amino acids. Germline loops: CDR1 KGHSH, CDR2 LQKENI. V lost 1 base to trimming and J lost 6 bases, with 13 bases between them. The CDR3 here is CASSPRDWGSEQYF. CDR3 DNA sequence: TGTGCCAGCTCACCACGTGACTGGGGCAGCGAGCAGTACTTC.

This clone was observed a few times. The chain is built from TRBV6-1 and TRBJ1-3, with D unresolved. V was cut by 4 bases and J by 0 bases, with 19 bases left in between. CDR3 length: 18 amino acids. Per germline, CDR1 MNHNS and CDR2 SASEGT. The CDR3 sequence: CASSGTDLQRFSGNTIYF. The CDR3 DNA sequence: TGTGCCAGCAGTGGGACCGACTTACAGCGTTTCTCTGGAAACACCATATATTTT.

CDR3 loop: CAWSVPSLTGEKLFF. CDR3 sequence (DNA): TGTGCCTGGAGTGTACCCTCCCTTACTGGAGAAAAACTGTTTTTT. The rearrangement joins TRBV30 to TRBJ1-4, with D uncertain. V shed 0 bases and J shed 8 bases, with 16 bases lying between them. From germline, CDR1 is GTSNPN and CDR2 SVGIG (reference sequence). CDR3 length equals 15 residues. The full variable domain, with the rest looked up from reference TRBV30 and TRBJ1-4, is SQTIHQWPATLVQPVGSPLSLECTVEGTSNPNLYWYRQAAGRGLQLLFYSVGIGQISSEVPQNLSASRPQDRQFILSSKKLLLSDSGFYLCAWSVPSLTGEKLFFGSGTQLSVL.

The rearrangement links TRBV15 to TRBJ1-1, with no clear D. Germline CDR1 reads LNHNV; CDR2 reads YYDKDF (reference sequence). With 0 bases removed from V and 7 bases from J, the gap between germline ends came to 15 bases. This CDR3 has 15 amino acids. The CDR3 bases are TGTGCCACCAGCAGAGATCTTCCAACAAGAGGTGAAGCTTTCTTT. It codes for CATSRDLPTRGEAFF.

The J gene is TRBJ1-4, the V gene TRBV5-1; TRBD1 is a possible D gene (5 bases). Germline V lookup: CDR1 SGHRS, CDR2 YFSETQ. This CDR3 has 15 amino acids. V was trimmed by 5 bases and J by 0 bases, leaving 11 bases between them. The DNA for the CDR3 is TGCGCCAGCAGTCCAACAGGTGCAACTAATGAAAAACTGTTTTTT. Amino acids: CASSPTGATNEKLFF.

In its sample, this clone was seen a few times. The V call is TRBV27, the J call TRBJ2-2; TRBD2 aligns across 8 bases. The V and J ends lost 1 base and 5 bases, in that order; junction bases with no gene match: 12. This CDR3 spans 18 amino acids. In germline, CDR1 is MNHEY, CDR2 SMNVEV (reference sequence). DNA of the CDR3: TGTGCCAGCAGTTTATTTTTCGGACTAGCAAAAGGGACCGGGGAGCTGTTTTTT. Translation: CASSLFFGLAKGTGELFF.

V is TRBV18 and J is TRBJ2-1; D uncertain. The germline CDR1 and CDR2 sequences are KGHSH and LQKENI. This CDR3 comprises 13 residues. V dropped 6 bases and J dropped 6 bases, with 12 bases sitting between them. In nucleotides, the CDR3 is TGTGCCAGCTCCATTTCGAAAGTCAATGAGCAGTTCTTC. Its protein product is CASSISKVNEQFF.

The chain recombines TRBV11-3 with TRBJ2-6, with D possibly being TRBD1 or TRBD2 (5 bases each). The CDR3 consists of 16 residues. The germline V gene encodes CDR1 SGHNT and CDR2 YENEEA. V gave up 5 bases and J gave up 4 bases, with 15 bases separating them. The CDR3 reads CASSPPWGSGANVLTF. DNA for the CDR3: TGTGCCAGCAGCCCACCCTGGGGGAGCGGGGCCAACGTCCTGACTTTC.